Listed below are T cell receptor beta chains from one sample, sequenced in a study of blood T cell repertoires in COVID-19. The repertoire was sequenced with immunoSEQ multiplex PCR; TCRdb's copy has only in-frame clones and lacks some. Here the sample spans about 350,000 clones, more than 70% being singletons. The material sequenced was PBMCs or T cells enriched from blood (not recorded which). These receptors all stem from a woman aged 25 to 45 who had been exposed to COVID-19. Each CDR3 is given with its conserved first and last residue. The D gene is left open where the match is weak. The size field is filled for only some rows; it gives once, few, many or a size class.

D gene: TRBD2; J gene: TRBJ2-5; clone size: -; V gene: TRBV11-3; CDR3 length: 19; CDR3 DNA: TGTGCCAGCAGCTTAGAAGGACTAGCGGGAGGGCCGGACCAAGAGACCCAGTACTTC; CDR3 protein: CASSLEGLAGGPDQETQYF
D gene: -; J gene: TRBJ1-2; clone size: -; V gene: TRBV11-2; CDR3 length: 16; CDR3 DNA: TGTGCCAGCAGCTTAGACCGGTGGACAGCTAACTATGGCTACACCTTC; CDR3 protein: CASSLDRWTANYGYTF
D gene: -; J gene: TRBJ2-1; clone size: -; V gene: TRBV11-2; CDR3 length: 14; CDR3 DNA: TGTGCCAGCAGCTTAGCGGGCGGGATGGCTGAGCAGTTCTTC; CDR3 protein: CASSLAGGMAEQFF
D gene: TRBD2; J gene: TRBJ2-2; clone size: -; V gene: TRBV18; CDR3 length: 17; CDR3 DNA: TGTGCCAGCTCACCCCCAATAGGGGGACTAGCCGCCGGGGAGCTGTTTTTT; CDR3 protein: CASSPPIGGLAAGELFF
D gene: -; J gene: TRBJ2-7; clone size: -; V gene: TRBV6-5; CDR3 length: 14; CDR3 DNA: TGTGCCAGCAGATCCCGGGACACGGCCTACGAGCAGTACTTC; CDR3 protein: CASRSRDTAYEQYF
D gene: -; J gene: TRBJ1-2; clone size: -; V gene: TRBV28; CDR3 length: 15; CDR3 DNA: TGTGCCAGCAGTTTATGGGCTCCCAGGCTCTATGGCTACACCTTC; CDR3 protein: CASSLWAPRLYGYTF
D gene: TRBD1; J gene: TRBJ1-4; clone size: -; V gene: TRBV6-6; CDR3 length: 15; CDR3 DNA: TGTGCCAGCAGTTACGCGGACAGGGCCGGGGAAAAACTGTTTTTT; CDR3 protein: CASSYADRAGEKLFF
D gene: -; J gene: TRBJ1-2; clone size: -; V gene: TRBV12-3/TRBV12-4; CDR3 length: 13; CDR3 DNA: TGTGCCAGCAGTTTCGAGGGTTGGAATGGCTACACCTTC; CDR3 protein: CASSFEGWNGYTF
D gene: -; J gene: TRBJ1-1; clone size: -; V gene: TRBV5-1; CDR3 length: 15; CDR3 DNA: TGCGCCAGCAGCTGGGGATGGACCGCGGGGACTGAAGCTTTCTTT; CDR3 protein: CASSWGWTAGTEAFF
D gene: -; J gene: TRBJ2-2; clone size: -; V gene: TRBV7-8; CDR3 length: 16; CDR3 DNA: TGTGCCAGCACCCTTAGGAGGGAGCGGCGCACCGGGGAGCTGTTTTTT; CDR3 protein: CASTLRRERRTGELFF
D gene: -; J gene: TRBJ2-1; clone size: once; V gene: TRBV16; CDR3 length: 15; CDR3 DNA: TGTGCCAGCAGCCAAAAATCGCCGAGCTACAATGAGCAGTTCTTC; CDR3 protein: CASSQKSPSYNEQFF
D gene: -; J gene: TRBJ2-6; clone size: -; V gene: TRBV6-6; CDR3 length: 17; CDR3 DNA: TGTGCCAGCAGTCGCAGGGGGGAGCTCTCTGGGGCCAACGTCCTGACTTTC; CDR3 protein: CASSRRGELSGANVLTF
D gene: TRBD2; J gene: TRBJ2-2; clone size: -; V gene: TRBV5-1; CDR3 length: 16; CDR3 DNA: TGCGCCAGCAGCTTGGTCCGGGAGGCGGGAACCGGGGAGCTGTTTTTT; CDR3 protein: CASSLVREAGTGELFF
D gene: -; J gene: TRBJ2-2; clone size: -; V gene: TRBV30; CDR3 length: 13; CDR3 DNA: TGTGCCTGGAGTGCCAGGGGTTCCGGGGAGCTGTTTTTT; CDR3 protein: CAWSARGSGELFF
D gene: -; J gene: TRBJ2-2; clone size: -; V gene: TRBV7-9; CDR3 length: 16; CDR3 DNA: TGTGCCAGCAGCTCAACCAGGATATCGAACACCGGGGAGCTGTTTTTT; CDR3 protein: CASSSTRISNTGELFF
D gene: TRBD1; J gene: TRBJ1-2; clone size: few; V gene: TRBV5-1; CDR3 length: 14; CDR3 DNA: TGCGCCAGCAGCCCGGGACAGGGAGGTGGTGGCTACACCTTC; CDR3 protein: CASSPGQGGGGYTF
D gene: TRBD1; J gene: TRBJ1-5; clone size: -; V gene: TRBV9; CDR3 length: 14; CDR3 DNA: TGTGCCAGCAGCGCCAACGACAGGGTCAGCACCCAGCATTTT; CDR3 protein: CASSANDRVSTQHF
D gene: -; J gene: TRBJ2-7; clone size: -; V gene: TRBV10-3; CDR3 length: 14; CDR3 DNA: TGTGCCATCAGCTTTACCGACTCCTTCTCCGAGCAGTACTTC; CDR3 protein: CAISFTDSFSEQYF
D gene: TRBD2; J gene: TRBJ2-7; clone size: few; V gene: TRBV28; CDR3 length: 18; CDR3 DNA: TGTGCCAGCAGCCCAATATGGAGGCTAGCGGGAGTCAGACACGAGCAGTACTTC; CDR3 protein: CASSPIWRLAGVRHEQYF
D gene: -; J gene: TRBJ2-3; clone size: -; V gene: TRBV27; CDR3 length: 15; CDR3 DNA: TGTGCCAGCAGACTGGGGAGGACAATGACAGATACGCAGTATTTT; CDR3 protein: CASRLGRTMTDTQYF
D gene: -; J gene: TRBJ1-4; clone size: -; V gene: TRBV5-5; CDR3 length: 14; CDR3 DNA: TGTGCCAGCAGCACCGGGACTGGGGACGAAAAACTGTTTTTT; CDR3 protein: CASSTGTGDEKLFF
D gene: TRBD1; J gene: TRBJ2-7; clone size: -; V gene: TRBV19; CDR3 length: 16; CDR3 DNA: TGTGCCAGTAGTCTTTCCCGGGACAGGGGGTTCGACGAGCAGTACTTC; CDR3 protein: CASSLSRDRGFDEQYF
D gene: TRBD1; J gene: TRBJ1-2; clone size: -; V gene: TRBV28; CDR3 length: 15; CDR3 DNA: TGTGCCAGCAGTTTGTTTAGACAGGGGCGGGGTGGCTACACCTTC; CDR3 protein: CASSLFRQGRGGYTF
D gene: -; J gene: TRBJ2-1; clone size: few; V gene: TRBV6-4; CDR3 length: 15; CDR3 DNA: TGTGCCAGCAGTGACTCGATCGGGAGCGTCAATGAGCAGTTCTTC; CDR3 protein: CASSDSIGSVNEQFF
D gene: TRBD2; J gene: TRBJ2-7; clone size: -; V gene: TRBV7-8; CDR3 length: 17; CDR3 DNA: TGTGCCAGCAACCTCGGCACTTGGGAGGGAAAATCATACGAGCAGTACTTC; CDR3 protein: CASNLGTWEGKSYEQYF
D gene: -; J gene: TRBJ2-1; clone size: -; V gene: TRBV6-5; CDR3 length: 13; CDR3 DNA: TGTGCCAGCAGACCAACAGGGTTCAATGAGCAGTTCTTC; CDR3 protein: CASRPTGFNEQFF
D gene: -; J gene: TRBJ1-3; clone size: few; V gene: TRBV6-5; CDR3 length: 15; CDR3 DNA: TGTGCCAGCAGTTACTCCTCGGGGGGTGGAAACACCATATATTTT; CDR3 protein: CASSYSSGGGNTIYF
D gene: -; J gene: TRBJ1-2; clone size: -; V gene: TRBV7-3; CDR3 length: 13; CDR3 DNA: TGTGCCAGCAGTCTCGACAACAACTATGGCTACACCTTC; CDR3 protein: CASSLDNNYGYTF
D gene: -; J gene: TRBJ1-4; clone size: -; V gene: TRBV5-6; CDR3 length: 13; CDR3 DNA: TGTGCCAGCAGCTTGGGGGCTGGGGAAAAACTGTTTTTT; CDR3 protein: CASSLGAGEKLFF
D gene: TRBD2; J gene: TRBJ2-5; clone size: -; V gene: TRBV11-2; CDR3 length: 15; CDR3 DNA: TGTGCCAGCAGCTCCTTGACTAGCCAACAAGAGACCCAGTACTTC; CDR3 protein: CASSSLTSQQETQYF
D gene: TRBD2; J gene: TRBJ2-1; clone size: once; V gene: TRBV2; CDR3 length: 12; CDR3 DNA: TGTGCCAGCCCCGGGGGGATCGATGAGCAGTTCTTC; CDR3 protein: CASPGGIDEQFF
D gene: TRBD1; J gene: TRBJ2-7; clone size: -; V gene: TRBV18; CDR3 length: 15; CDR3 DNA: TGTGCCAGCTCACCACCGCAGGGGGCCCCCTACGAGCAGTACTTC; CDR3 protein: CASSPPQGAPYEQYF
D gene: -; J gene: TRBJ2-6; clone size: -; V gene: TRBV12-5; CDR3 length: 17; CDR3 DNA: TGTGCTAGTGGTTTGGTACTAAGGAGCTCTGGGGCCAACGTCCTGACTTTC; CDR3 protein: CASGLVLRSSGANVLTF
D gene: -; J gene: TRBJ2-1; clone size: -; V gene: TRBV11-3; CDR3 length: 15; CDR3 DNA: TGTGCCAGCAGCTTAGCTTCCCCCTCCTACAATGAGCAGTTCTTC; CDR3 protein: CASSLASPSYNEQFF
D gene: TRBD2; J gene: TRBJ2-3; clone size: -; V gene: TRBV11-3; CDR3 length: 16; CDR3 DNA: TGTGCCAGCAGCTTAGTAGTCGGGACTAACACAGATACGCAGTATTTT; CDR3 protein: CASSLVVGTNTDTQYF
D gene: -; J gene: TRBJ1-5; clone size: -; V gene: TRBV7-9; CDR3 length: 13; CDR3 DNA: TGTGCCAGCAGCTCTCAAGGGAGTCAGCCCCAGCATTTT; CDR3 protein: CASSSQGSQPQHF
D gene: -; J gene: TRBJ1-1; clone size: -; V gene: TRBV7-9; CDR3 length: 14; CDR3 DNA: TGTGCCAGCGGAATCCTACAGGGGAACACTGAAGCTTTCTTT; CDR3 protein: CASGILQGNTEAFF
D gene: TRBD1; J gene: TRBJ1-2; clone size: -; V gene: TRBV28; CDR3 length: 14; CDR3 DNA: TGTGCCAGCAGTTTGGACAGGGCGTCTTATGGCTACACCTTC; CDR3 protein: CASSLDRASYGYTF
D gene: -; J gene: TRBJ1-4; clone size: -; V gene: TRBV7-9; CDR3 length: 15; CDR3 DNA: TGTGCCAGCAGCCCGAGACAAACCTTTAATGAAAAACTGTTTTTT; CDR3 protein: CASSPRQTFNEKLFF
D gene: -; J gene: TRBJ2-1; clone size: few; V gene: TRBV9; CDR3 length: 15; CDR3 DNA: TGTGCCAGCAGCGTAGGTAATTTGGGCCGCTTCGAGCAGTTCTTC; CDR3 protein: CASSVGNLGRFEQFF
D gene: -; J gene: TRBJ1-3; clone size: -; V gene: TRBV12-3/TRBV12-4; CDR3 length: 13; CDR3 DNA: TGTGCCAGCAGCATAGACTCTGGAAACACCATATATTTT; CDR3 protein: CASSIDSGNTIYF
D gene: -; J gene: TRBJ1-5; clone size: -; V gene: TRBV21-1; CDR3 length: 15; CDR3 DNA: TGTGCCAGCAGGGGGCAGGGGGCCCTTGGATGGCCCCAGCATTTT; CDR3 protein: CASRGQGALGWPQHF
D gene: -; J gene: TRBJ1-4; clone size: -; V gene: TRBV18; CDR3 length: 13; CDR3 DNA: TGTGCCAGCTCCTACAGGAGGGTTGAAAAACTGTTTTTT; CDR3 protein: CASSYRRVEKLFF
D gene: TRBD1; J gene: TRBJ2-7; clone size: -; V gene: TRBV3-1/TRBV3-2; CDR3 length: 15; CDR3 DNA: TGTGCCAGCAGCCTTTCGGGACAGGGCTCCTACGAGCAGTACTTC; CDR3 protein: CASSLSGQGSYEQYF
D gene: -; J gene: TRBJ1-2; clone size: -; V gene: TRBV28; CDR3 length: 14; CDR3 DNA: TGTGCCAGCAGTTCGGTCAGGGCGAACTATGGCTACACCTTC; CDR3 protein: CASSSVRANYGYTF
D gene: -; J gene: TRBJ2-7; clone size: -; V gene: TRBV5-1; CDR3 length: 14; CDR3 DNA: TGCGCCAGCAGCTTGGACCCTAGCTCCTACGAGCAGTACTTC; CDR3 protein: CASSLDPSSYEQYF